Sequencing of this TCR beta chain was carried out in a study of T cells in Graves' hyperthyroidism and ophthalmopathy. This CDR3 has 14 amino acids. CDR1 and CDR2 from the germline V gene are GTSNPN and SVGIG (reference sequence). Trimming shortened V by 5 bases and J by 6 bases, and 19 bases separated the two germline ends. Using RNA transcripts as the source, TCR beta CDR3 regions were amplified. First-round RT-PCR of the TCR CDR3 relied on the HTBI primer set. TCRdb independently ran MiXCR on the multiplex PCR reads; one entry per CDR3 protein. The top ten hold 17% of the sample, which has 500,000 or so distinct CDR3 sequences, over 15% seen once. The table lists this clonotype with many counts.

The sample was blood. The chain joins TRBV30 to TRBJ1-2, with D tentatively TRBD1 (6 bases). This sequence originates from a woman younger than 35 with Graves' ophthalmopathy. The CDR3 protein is CAWGTGFGRDGYTF. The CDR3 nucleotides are TGTGCCTGGGGCACAGGGTTCGGGCGGGATGGCTACACCTTC.